This record looks at one T cell receptor beta chain sequence and its context. The data derive from a study of blood T cell repertoires in COVID-19. Looking at the study overall: T cells, B-cell-depleted T cells, or PBMCs supplied cDNA or gDNA.

Only in-frame clones appear in the TCRdb table, and some are missing; sequencing was by immunoSEQ multiplex PCR. The table includes some 120,000 clones, around 80% detected once. Unmatched junction bases numbered 5, after V lost 6 bases and J lost 4 bases. This CDR3 is 13 amino acids long. The receptor was isolated from a woman between 45 and 60 years old with acute or convalescent COVID-19. The sample consisted of peripheral blood. The chain has TRBV12-3 or TRBV12-4 and TRBJ1-1; 7 bases match TRBD1. The CDR3 protein is CASSLGTVTEAFF. The CDR3 DNA sequence: TGTGCCAGCAGCCTCGGGACAGTCACTGAAGCTTTCTTT.